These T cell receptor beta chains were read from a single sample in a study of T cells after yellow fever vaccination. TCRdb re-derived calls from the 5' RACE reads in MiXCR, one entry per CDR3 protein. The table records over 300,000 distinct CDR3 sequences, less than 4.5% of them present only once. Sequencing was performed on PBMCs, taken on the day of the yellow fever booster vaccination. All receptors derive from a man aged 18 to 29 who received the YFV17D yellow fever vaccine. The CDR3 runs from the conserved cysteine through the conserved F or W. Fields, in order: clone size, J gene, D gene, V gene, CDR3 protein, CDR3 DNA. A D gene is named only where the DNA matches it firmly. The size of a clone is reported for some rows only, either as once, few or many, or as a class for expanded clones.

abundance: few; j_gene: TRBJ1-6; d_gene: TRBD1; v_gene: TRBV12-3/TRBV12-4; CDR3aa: CASSLADTGRGFSPLHF; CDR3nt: TGTGCCAGCAGTTTAGCGGACACAGGCAGGGGGTTTTCACCCCTCCACTTT
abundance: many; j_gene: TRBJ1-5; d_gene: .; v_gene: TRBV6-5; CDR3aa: CASSYSEQPQHF; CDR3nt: TGTGCCAGCAGTTATAGTGAGCAGCCCCAGCATTTT
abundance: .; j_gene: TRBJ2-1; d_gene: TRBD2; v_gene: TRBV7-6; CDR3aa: CASSSGLGTSAYNEQFF; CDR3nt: TGTGCCAGCAGCTCAGGGTTAGGGACTAGTGCCTACAATGAGCAGTTCTTC
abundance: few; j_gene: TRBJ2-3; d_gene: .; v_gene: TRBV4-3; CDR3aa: CASSQRGAADTQYF; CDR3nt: TGCGCCAGCAGCCAACGGGGGGCCGCAGATACGCAGTATTTT
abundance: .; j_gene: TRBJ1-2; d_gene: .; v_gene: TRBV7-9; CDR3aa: CASSLFGTVHGYTF; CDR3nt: TGTGCCAGCAGCTTATTTGGGACCGTCCATGGCTACACCTTC
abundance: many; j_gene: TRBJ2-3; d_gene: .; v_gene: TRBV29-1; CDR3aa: CSLIGQTHTDTQYF; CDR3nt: TGCAGCCTAATCGGGCAGACCCACACAGATACGCAGTATTTT
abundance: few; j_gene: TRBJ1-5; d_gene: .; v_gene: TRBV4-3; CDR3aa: CASSPRVESDQPQHF; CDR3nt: TGCGCCAGCAGCCCACGGGTAGAATCGGATCAGCCCCAGCATTTT
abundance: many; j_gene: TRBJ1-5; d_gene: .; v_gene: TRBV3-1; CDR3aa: CASSQVGKNQPQHF; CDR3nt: TGTGCCAGCAGCCAAGTGGGGAAAAATCAGCCCCAGCATTTT
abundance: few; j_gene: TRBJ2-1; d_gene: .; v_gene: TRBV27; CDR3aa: CATSSAGAHNEQFF; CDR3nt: TGTGCCACATCTTCGGCGGGGGCCCACAATGAGCAGTTCTTC
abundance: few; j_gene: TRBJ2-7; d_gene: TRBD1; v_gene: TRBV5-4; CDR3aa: CASSSDRGRHEQYF; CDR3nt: TGTGCCAGCAGCTCGGACAGGGGGCGCCACGAGCAGTACTTC
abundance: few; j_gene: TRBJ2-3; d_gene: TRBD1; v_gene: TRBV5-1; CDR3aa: CASSLARTGPDTQYF; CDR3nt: TGCGCCAGCAGCTTGGCCCGGACAGGGCCAGATACGCAGTATTTT
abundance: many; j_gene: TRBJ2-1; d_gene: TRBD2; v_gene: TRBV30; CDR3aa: CAWRRGLASNEQFF; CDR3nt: TGTGCCTGGAGGAGGGGACTAGCGTCGAATGAGCAGTTCTTC
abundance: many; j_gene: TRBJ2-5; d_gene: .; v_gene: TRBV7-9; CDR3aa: CASSLTETQYF; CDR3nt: TGTGCCAGCAGCTTAACGGAGACCCAGTACTTC
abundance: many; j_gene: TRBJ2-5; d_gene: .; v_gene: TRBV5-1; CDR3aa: CASSLGDFVSTQYF; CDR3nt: TGCGCCAGCAGCTTGGGGGACTTCGTGTCGACCCAGTACTTC
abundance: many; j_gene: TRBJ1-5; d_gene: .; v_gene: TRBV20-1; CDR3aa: CSAREFDQPQHF; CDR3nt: TGCAGTGCTAGAGAATTCGATCAGCCCCAGCATTTT
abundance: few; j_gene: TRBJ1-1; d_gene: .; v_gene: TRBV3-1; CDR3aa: CASSQYSDSRMAFF; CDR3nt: TGTGCCAGCAGCCAATATTCCGACAGTCGAATGGCTTTCTTT
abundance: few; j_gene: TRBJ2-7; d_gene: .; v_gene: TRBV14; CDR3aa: CASSQSSGVQYF; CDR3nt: TGTGCCAGCAGCCAAAGTTCAGGGGTGCAGTACTTC
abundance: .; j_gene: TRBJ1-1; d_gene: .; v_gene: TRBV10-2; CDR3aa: CASTIQKNTEAFF; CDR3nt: TGCGCCAGCACCATACAGAAGAACACTGAAGCTTTCTTT
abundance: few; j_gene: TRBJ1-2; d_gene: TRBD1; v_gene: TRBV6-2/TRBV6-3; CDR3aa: CASSQSSTGDSSYGYTF; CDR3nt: TGTGCCAGCAGTCAATCATCGACAGGGGATTCCAGCTATGGCTACACCTTC
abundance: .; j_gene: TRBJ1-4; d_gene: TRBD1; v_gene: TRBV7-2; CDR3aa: CASSPRQGGATNEKLFF; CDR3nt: TGTGCCAGCAGCCCCCGGCAGGGGGGTGCAACTAATGAAAAACTGTTTTTT
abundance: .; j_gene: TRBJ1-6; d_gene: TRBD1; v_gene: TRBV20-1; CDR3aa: CSAAPPGQDNSPLHF; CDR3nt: TGCAGTGCTGCGCCCCCGGGACAGGACAATTCACCCCTCCACTTT
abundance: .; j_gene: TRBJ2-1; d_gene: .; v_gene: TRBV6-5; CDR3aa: CASSRGSNEQFF; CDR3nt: TGTGCCAGCAGTCGGGGGAGCAATGAGCAGTTCTTC
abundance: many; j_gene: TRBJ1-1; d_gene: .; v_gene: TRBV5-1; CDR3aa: CASSQDVDTEAFF; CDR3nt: TGCGCCAGCAGCCAGGACGTTGACACTGAAGCTTTCTTT
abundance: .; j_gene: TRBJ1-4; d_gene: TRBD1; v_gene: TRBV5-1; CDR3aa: CASSLGQGTNEKLFF; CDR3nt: TGCGCCAGCAGCCTAGGACAGGGAACTAATGAAAAACTGTTTTTT
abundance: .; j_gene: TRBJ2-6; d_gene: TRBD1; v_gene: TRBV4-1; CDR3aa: CASSPITGQGFPGANVLTF; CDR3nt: TGCGCCAGCAGCCCCATTACGGGACAGGGCTTCCCTGGGGCCAACGTCCTGACTTTC
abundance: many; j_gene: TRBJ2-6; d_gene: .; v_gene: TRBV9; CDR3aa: CASSVTLGPGNSGANVLTF; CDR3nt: TGTGCCAGCAGCGTAACTCTTGGACCAGGAAACTCTGGGGCCAACGTCCTGACTTTC
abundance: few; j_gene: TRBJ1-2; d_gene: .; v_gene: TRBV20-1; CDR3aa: CSASPDISGYTF; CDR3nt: TGCAGTGCTTCCCCCGACATCTCCGGCTACACCTTC
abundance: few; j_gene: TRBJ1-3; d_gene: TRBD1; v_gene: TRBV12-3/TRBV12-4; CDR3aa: CASRPDRGKRDGNTIYF; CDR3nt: TGTGCCAGCAGACCAGACAGGGGGAAAAGGGATGGAAACACCATATATTTT
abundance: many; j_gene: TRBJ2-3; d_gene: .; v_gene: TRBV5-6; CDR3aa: CASSPRDPVPDTQYF; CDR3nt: TGTGCCAGCAGCCCCCGCGACCCAGTGCCAGATACGCAGTATTTT
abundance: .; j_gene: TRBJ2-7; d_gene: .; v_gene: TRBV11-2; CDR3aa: CASSLDRGRDEQYF; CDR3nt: TGTGCCAGCAGCTTAGATAGGGGCAGGGACGAGCAGTACTTC
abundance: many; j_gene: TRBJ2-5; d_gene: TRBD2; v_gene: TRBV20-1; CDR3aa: CSARGTSRETQYF; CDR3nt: TGCAGTGCTCGCGGGACTAGCCGGGAGACCCAGTACTTC
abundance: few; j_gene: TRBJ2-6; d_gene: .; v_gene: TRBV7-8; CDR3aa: CASSLEVPGQDSGANVLTF; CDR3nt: TGTGCCAGCAGCTTAGAGGTTCCGGGACAAGACTCTGGGGCCAACGTCCTGACTTTC
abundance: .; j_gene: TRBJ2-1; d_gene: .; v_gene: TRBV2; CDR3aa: CASSEYRGLENEQFF; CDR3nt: TGTGCCAGCAGTGAATACCGGGGCTTAGAAAATGAGCAGTTCTTC
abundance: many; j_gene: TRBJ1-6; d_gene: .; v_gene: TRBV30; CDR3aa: CAWSVREVSPLHF; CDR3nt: TGTGCCTGGAGTGTACGGGAGGTTTCACCCCTCCACTTT
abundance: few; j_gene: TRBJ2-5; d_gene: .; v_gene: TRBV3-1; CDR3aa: CASSQDGRYQETQYF; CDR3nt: TGTGCCAGCAGCCAAGACGGGCGGTACCAAGAGACCCAGTACTTC
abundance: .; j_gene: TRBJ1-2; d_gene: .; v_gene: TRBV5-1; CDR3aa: CASRWAGAGGYTF; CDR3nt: TGCGCCAGCAGGTGGGCGGGGGCTGGTGGCTACACCTTC
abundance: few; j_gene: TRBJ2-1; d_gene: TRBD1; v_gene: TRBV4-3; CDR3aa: CASSQDPGQGWFEQFF; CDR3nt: TGCGCCAGCAGCCAAGATCCAGGACAGGGGTGGTTTGAGCAGTTCTTC
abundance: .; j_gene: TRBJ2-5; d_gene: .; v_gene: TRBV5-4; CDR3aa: CASRLEGTQYF; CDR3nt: TGTGCCAGCAGATTGGAGGGGACCCAGTACTTC
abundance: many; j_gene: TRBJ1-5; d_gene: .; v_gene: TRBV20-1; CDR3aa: CSARELLGNQPQHF; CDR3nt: TGCAGTGCTAGAGAACTTTTAGGGAATCAGCCCCAGCATTTT
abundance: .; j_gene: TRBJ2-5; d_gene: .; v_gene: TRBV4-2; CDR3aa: CASSPRKAGESGETQYF; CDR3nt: TGTGCCAGCAGCCCCCGAAAGGCAGGGGAGAGTGGAGAGACCCAGTACTTC
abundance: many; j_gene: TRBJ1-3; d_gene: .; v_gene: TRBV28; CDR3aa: CASSPFPFSGNTIYF; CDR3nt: TGTGCCAGCAGTCCTTTTCCTTTCTCTGGAAACACCATATATTTT
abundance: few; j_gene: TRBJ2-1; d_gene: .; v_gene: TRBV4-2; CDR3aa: CASSQDWRGREQFF; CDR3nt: TGTGCCAGCAGCCAAGATTGGAGGGGGCGCGAGCAGTTCTTC
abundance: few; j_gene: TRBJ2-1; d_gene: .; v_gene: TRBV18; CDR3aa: CASSPQADEQFF; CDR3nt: TGTGCCAGCTCACCTCAGGCGGATGAGCAGTTCTTC
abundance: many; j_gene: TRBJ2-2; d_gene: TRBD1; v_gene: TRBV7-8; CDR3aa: CASSLLARQGATGELFF; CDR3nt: TGTGCCAGCAGCTTACTGGCCAGACAGGGGGCGACCGGGGAGCTGTTTTTT
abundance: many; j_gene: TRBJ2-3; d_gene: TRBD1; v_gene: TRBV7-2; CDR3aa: CASSGTGRFTDTQYF; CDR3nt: TGTGCCAGCAGCGGGACAGGGAGATTCACAGATACGCAGTATTTT
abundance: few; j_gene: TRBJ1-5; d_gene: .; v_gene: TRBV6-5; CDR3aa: CASSSSQGQPQHF; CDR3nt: TGTGCCAGCAGTTCCAGCCAGGGTCAGCCCCAGCATTTT
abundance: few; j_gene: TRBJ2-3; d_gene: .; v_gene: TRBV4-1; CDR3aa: CASSHLGQWITDTQYF; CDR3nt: TGCGCCAGCAGCCACCTAGGCCAGTGGATAACAGATACGCAGTATTTT
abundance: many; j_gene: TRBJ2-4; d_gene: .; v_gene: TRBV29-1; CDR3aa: CSVYRDGGFQYF; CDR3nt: TGCAGCGTTTACCGGGACGGCGGATTTCAGTACTTC
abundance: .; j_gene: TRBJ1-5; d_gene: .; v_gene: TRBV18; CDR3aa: CASSFRRSFKDSSNQPQHF; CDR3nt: TGTGCCAGCTCATTCCGACGCTCTTTTAAGGACAGTAGCAATCAGCCCCAGCATTTT
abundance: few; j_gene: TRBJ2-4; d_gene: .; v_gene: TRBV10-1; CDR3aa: CASSESGVAKNIQYF; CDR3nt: TGCGCCAGCAGTGAGTCCGGAGTAGCCAAAAACATTCAGTACTTC
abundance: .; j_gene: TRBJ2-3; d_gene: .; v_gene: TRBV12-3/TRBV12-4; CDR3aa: CASNTVGGATDTQYF; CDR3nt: TGTGCCAGCAACACCGTCGGGGGTGCAACAGATACGCAGTATTTT
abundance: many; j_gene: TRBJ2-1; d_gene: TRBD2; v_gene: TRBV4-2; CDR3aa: CASSQASGGAYNEQFF; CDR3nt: TGTGCCAGCAGCCAGGCCAGCGGGGGCGCCTACAATGAGCAGTTCTTC
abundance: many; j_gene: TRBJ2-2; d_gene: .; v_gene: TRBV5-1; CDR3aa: CASSLRRDGTGELFF; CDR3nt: TGCGCCAGCAGCCTAAGGAGGGATGGTACCGGGGAGCTGTTTTTT
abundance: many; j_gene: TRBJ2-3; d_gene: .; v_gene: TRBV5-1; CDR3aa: CASSLESGGEDTQYF; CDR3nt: TGCGCCAGCAGCTTGGAGTCTGGGGGCGAGGATACGCAGTATTTT
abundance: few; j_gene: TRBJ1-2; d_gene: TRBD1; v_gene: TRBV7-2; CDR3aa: CASSSGQGKGYTF; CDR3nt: TGTGCCAGCAGCTCTGGACAGGGGAAAGGCTACACCTTC